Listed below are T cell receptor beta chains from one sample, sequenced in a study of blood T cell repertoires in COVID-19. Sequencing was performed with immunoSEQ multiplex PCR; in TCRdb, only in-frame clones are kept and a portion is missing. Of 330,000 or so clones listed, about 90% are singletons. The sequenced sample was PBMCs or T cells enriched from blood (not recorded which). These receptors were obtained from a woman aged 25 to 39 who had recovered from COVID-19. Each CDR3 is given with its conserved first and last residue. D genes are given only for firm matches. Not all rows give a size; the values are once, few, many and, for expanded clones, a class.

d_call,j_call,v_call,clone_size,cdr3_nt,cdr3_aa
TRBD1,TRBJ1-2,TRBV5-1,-,TGCGCCAGCAGGTTGGAAGGGGGCAACTATGGCTACACCTTC,CASRLEGGNYGYTF
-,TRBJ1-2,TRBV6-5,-,TGTGCCAGCAGTTACTCCCCTTCGGAGAACTATGGCTACACCTTC,CASSYSPSENYGYTF
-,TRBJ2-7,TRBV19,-,TGTGCCAGTAGTATCCCAGGGACAAGCTACGAGCAGTACTTC,CASSIPGTSYEQYF
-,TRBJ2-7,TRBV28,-,TGTGCCAGCAGCTCAGGTGGCTACGAGCAGTACTTC,CASSSGGYEQYF
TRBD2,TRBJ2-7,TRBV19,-,TGTGCCAGTAGGGGGGGGTCCAGAGGGGAGCAGTACTTC,CASRGGSRGEQYF
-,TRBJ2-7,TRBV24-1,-,TGTGCCACCAGTGATTTGCGGAGGTTCCCCGGGTACGAGCAGTACTTC,CATSDLRRFPGYEQYF
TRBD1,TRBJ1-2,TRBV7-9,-,TGTGCCAGCAGCTTAGAGACAGGGGCTAACTATGGCTACACCTTC,CASSLETGANYGYTF
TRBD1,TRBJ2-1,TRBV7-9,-,TGTGCCAGCAGCCCAACGCCCCCGGGACAGGGATACTACAATGAGCAGTTCTTC,CASSPTPPGQGYYNEQFF
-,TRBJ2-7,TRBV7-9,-,TGTGCCAGCAGCTTAGCCGGGACTGTCTCCTACGAGCAGTACTTC,CASSLAGTVSYEQYF
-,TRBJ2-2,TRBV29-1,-,TGCAGCGTTAGGTCAGGCCCCGGGGAGCTGTTTTTT,CSVRSGPGELFF
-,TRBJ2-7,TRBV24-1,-,TGTGCCACCAGTATGTTGGGGGGCTACGAGCAGTACTTC,CATSMLGGYEQYF
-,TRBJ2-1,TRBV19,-,TGTGCCAGTCGACGGGACTGGTCCTACAATGAGCAGTTCTTC,CASRRDWSYNEQFF
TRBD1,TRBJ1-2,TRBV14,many,TGTGCCAGCAGCCAAGGGTTTACAGGGGCGCGGAACTATGGCTACACCTTC,CASSQGFTGARNYGYTF
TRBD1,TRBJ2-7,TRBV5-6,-,TGTGCCAGCAGCTTCGGGACAGCCTACTACGAGCAGTACTTC,CASSFGTAYYEQYF
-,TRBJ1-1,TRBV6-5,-,TGTGCCAGCAGTTACTCGGGCAGGGTGAACACTGAAGCTTTCTTT,CASSYSGRVNTEAFF
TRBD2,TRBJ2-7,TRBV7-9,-,TGTGCCAGCAGCTTTTCGACTAGCGGGGACTTTAGGGCCGAGCAGTACTTC,CASSFSTSGDFRAEQYF
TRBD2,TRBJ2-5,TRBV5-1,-,TGCGCCAGCAGCTCCGGGGAGGGGCTGGAGACCCAGTACTTC,CASSSGEGLETQYF
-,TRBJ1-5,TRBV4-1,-,TGCGCCAGCAGCCAAGCACTGACAGTTGACAATCAGCCCCAGCATTTT,CASSQALTVDNQPQHF
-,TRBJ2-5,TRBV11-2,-,TGTGCCAGCAGAAAGAGTGGTCAAGAGACCCAGTACTTC,CASRKSGQETQYF
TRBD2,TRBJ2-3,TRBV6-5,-,TGTGCCAGCAGTTACTCACTAGCGGGGGACACAGATACGCAGTATTTT,CASSYSLAGDTDTQYF
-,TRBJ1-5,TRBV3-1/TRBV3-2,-,TGTGCCAGCAGCCAAGCAGGGGCAGGTCAGCCCCAGCATTTT,CASSQAGAGQPQHF
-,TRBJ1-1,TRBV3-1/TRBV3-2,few,TGTGCCAGCAGCGCAGGGGATTCCATGAACACTGAAGCTTTCTTT,CASSAGDSMNTEAFF